This TCR beta chain was observed in a study of OX40 agonist ivuxolimab in advanced cancers. Method: immunoSEQ multiplex PCR; TCRdb's copy keeps in-frame clones and lacks some. The table has roughly 50,000 clones, about 90% seen once. Per germline, CDR1 SGHNT and CDR2 YYREEE (reference sequence). CDR3 length equals 13 residues. The V end was cut by 1 base, the J end by 7 bases, with 11 bases between. The chain links TRBV5-4 to TRBJ1-1, with TRBD1 as a possible D gene (5 bases). The sequences come from CD4+ or CD8+ T cells sorted from blood, collected in a trial of the OX40 agonist ivuxolimab. This clonotype originated in an adult with an advanced solid tumor such as melanoma, head and neck, liver or kidney cancer. In DNA, the CDR3 is TGTGCCAGCAGCTTGCGGGGCTCCCGTGAAGCTTTCTTT. This gives the protein CASSLRGSREAFF.